A selection of T cell receptor beta chains follows, all from one sample in a study of cytotoxic CD8 clonotypes in ibrutinib-treated CLL. Clones were read by immunoSEQ multiplex PCR, and TCRdb kept only the in-frame ones, dropping some. The sample lists approximately 320,000 clones; over 55% were seen once. The sample consisted of PBMCs, taken after 36 months of ibrutinib treatment. These receptors all stem from a human donor with chronic lymphocytic leukemia. The CDR3 runs from the conserved cysteine through the conserved F or W. A D gene is named only where the DNA matches it firmly. Clone size, where shown, is once, few, many, or a class for clones that have expanded.

- TRBJ1-3 - 15 TRBV5-6 TGTGCCAGCAGCGCCCCAAGGGGGGATAAGGACACCATATATTTT CASSAPRGDKDTIYF
- TRBJ1-4 - 19 TRBV13 TGTGCCAGCAGCCCCGCGGGACATCAAACCCCCACAACTAATGAAAAACTGTTTTTT CASSPAGHQTPTTNEKLFF
TRBD1 TRBJ2-5 once 15 TRBV15 TGTGCCACCAGCAGGGGACAGGTTCGCCAAGAGACCCAGTACTTC CATSRGQVRQETQYF
- TRBJ2-5 - 14 TRBV5-1 TGCGCCAGCAGCCGCACAGGGTACCAAGAGACCCAGTACTTC CASSRTGYQETQYF
TRBD1 TRBJ2-5 - 15 TRBV29-1 TGCAGCGCCGGGACAGGGGGCCTTTTTTGGGAGACCCAGTACTTC CSAGTGGLFWETQYF
- TRBJ2-5 - 13 TRBV28 TGTGCCAGCAGTTCCCTGTACCAAGAGACCCAGTACTTC CASSSLYQETQYF
- TRBJ1-2 few 13 TRBV4-1 TGCGCCAGCAGCACCCGACAGTCCTATGGCTACACCTTC CASSTRQSYGYTF
- TRBJ2-1 - 12 TRBV7-9 TGTGCCAGCGGGACGGCATACAATGAGCAGTTCTTC CASGTAYNEQFF
- TRBJ1-5 - 15 TRBV4-1 TGCGCCAGCAGCCAAGATTGGAGTAATGATCAGCCCCAGCATTTT CASSQDWSNDQPQHF
TRBD2 TRBJ2-3 - 16 TRBV11-2 TGTGCCAGCAGCTTAAGACTAGCGAATCCTCAAAATACGCAGTATTTT CASSLRLANPQNTQYF
TRBD2 TRBJ2-7 - 16 TRBV28 TGTGCCAGCAGTCTCCGGGGTTTAGCGGGAGGTTACGAGCAGTACTTC CASSLRGLAGGYEQYF
- TRBJ2-1 - 15 TRBV6-1 TGTGCCAGCAGTGAAGGCCCGACCTCCTACAATGAGCAGTTCTTC CASSEGPTSYNEQFF
TRBD2 TRBJ2-2 - 20 TRBV18 TGTGCCAGCTCACCACAGACACCGTACTCTAGCGGGAGGAACACCGGGGAGCTGTTTTTT CASSPQTPYSSGRNTGELFF
TRBD1 TRBJ2-7 few 12 TRBV7-8 TGTGCCAGCAGCTCGACAGGGCGCGAGCAGTACTTC CASSSTGREQYF
- TRBJ2-5 - 16 TRBV9 TGTGCCAGCAGCCCCGGACCAGGTGGGACCCAAGAGACCCAGTACTTC CASSPGPGGTQETQYF
- TRBJ1-5 few 14 TRBV19 TGTGCCAGTAGTATACGAGGTTTCAATCAGCCCCAGCATTTT CASSIRGFNQPQHF
- TRBJ1-1 - 16 TRBV7-6 TGTGCCAGCAGCGACCGGCGGGGGGTTATGAACACTGAAGCTTTCTTT CASSDRRGVMNTEAFF
TRBD1 TRBJ1-1 - 12 TRBV7-9 TGTGCCAGCAAACAGGGGGCTTCTGAAGCTTTCTTT CASKQGASEAFF
- TRBJ1-5 - 16 TRBV6-6 TGTGCCAGCAGTTACTCGGGAGGGACATTTAATCAGCCCCAGCATTTT CASSYSGGTFNQPQHF
- TRBJ1-1 - 15 TRBV5-6 TGTGCCAGCAGCTTGGAGAGGACAGTGAACACTGAAGCTTTCTTT CASSLERTVNTEAFF
TRBD1 TRBJ1-6 - 19 TRBV10-2 TGCGCCAGCAGTGAAAGGGACAGGGGGTTCCGCTCCTATAATTCACCCCTCCACTTT CASSERDRGFRSYNSPLHF
- TRBJ1-2 - 15 TRBV18 TGTGCCAGCTCACCACAGGGAAACATGAACTATGGCTACACCTTC CASSPQGNMNYGYTF
- TRBJ1-6 few 16 TRBV4-1 TGCGCCAGCAGCCAAGAGGGGACGGGTCAGGCTTCACCCCTCCACTTT CASSQEGTGQASPLHF
- TRBJ1-2 few 15 TRBV6-5 TGTGCCAGCAGTTACTCGAAGTGGACCCCCTATGGCTACACCTTC CASSYSKWTPYGYTF
TRBD2 TRBJ2-3 once 17 TRBV27 TGTGCCAGCAGTTTATGGGGACTAGCGGAGAGCACAGATACGCAGTATTTT CASSLWGLAESTDTQYF
- TRBJ2-1 - 14 TRBV10-3 TGTGCCATCAGGGCCGGAGATTCCTACAATGAGCAGTTCTTC CAIRAGDSYNEQFF
- TRBJ2-7 - 15 TRBV11-2 TGTGCCAGCAGCTTTGGGTTCGCTGCCCTACAGGAGCAGTACTTC CASSFGFAALQEQYF
- TRBJ1-1 - 15 TRBV18 TGTGCCAGCTCACCAGTGGGAGTCTTGAACACTGAAGCTTTCTTT CASSPVGVLNTEAFF
- TRBJ2-5 - 14 TRBV29-1 TGCAGCGTGGGGGGACCTTCGGTGAAGGAGACCCAGTACTTC CSVGGPSVKETQYF
- TRBJ2-1 - 16 TRBV28 TGTGCCAGCAAGATACCCCGACTAGGACCATACAATGAGCAGTTCTTC CASKIPRLGPYNEQFF
- TRBJ1-2 few 13 TRBV27 TGTGCCAGCAGTCGTGGACAGCCCTATGGCTACACCTTC CASSRGQPYGYTF
TRBD2 TRBJ2-7 - 15 TRBV27 TGTGCCAGCAGTTTCGGGACTAGCGGGGGCTACGAGCAGTACTTC CASSFGTSGGYEQYF
TRBD1 TRBJ1-2 - 18 TRBV30 TGTGCCTGGAGTGTAGATGGTCGACAGGGGGCACGTAACTATGGCTACACCTTC CAWSVDGRQGARNYGYTF
- TRBJ2-2 - 17 TRBV4-3 TGCGCCAGCAGCCAAGATTTGGCCAGAGCGGCGATTGGGGAGCTGTTTTTT CASSQDLARAAIGELFF
- TRBJ2-3 few 15 TRBV5-6 TGTGCCAGCAGCGGGAGTGGGGGAGGCGCAGATACGCAGTATTTT CASSGSGGGADTQYF
- TRBJ2-1 - 14 TRBV19 TGTGCCAGTAGTGTACGGGACACCTACAATGAGCAGTTCTTC CASSVRDTYNEQFF
- TRBJ1-1 - 14 TRBV5-1 TGCGCCAGCCGCCTACAGGTGGGGAACACTGAAGCTTTCTTT CASRLQVGNTEAFF
- TRBJ2-3 - 19 TRBV9 TGTGCCAGCAGCGCCCCATCCCTCCGCACATCCCACGGCACAGATACGCAGTATTTT CASSAPSLRTSHGTDTQYF
- TRBJ2-3 - 14 TRBV5-8 TGTGCCAGCGGGATATGGTTTGGGACAGATACGCAGTATTTT CASGIWFGTDTQYF
- TRBJ2-7 - 16 TRBV1 TGCACCAGCAGCCTGGTAAGCAGGGAAGGAGCCTACGAGCAGTACTTC CTSSLVSREGAYEQYF
- TRBJ2-5 - 13 TRBV19 TGTGCCAGTCGCGAGGGGGTTTGGGAGACCCAGTACTTC CASREGVWETQYF